This T cell receptor beta chain was identified during a study of breast tumors, draining lymph nodes, adjacent tissues (dated by TCRdb to the mid-2010s). General notes on the study: Breast cancer patients provided tumor, adjacent nontumor tissue and axillary lymph nodes, and the study compared the TCR beta repertoires across these three sources. In human breast cancer, the study set out to evaluate how tumor, surrounding tissue and draining lymph node repertoires relate to one another and whether T cells may move between these sites. Study-wide findings and limitations: The study presented the conclusion that tumor T cells originate in lymph nodes as consistent with a hypothesis, not as something directly demonstrated. The data were considered consistent with most tumor T cells being derived from the lymph node and subsequently expanding within tumor tissue. Tumor T-cell repertoires showed less diversity than lymph node repertoires and more diversity than nontumor tissue repertoires, and tumor T-cell repertoires showed preferential V and J gene usage. Tumor and nontumor tissue repertoires were found to be significantly more similar in luminal-like than in basal-like breast cancer.

After removal of 6 bases from V and 11 bases from J, the junction retains 16 bases not matched to a gene. CDR1 DFQATT and CDR2 SNEGSKA were looked up in the germline V gene (reference sequence). The CDR3 holds 15 amino acids from the cysteine to the phenylalanine. Of all the DNA, just the CDR3 is kept, 45 bases in frame from base 1. This clonotype was found many times. Its antigen remains unidentified. Since a much larger clone is just one base distant, this may be a read error. Lymph node samples were obtained from the axillary draining lymph nodes of breast cancer patients. Sequencing was performed on an Illumina HiSeq 2000. Multiplex PCR amplification was used to build the TCR beta chain libraries. High-throughput sequencing was used to analyze the amplified TCR beta chain products. Through fastp at Q25 and MiXCR, TCRdb rebuilt clones from the public reads, retaining in-frame beta chains. Rows are unified per CDR3 protein, each entry keeping the most common DNA and genes. The sample table lists 150,000 or so distinct CDR3 sequences, around 33% of them with a count of one. 3% to 4.5% of the sample is taken by the ten largest.

The sequencing input was axillary lymph node tissue. This TCR came from a female donor with breast cancer. Some clones in this sample may be carry-over from other donors' samples. In this chain, TRBV20-1 is recombined with TRBJ1-6; 7 bases in between match TRBD1. In nucleotide form, the sequence is TGCAGTGCACAAAAAGGGAGGACAGGCGCGCCACCCCTCCACTTT. Translation gives CSAQKGRTGAPPLHF.